A selection of T cell receptor beta chains follows, all from one sample in a study of T cell changes during pregnancy in multiple sclerosis. The assay was immunoSEQ multiplex PCR, and TCRdb's table has in-frame clones only and misses some. Of about 86,000 clones listed, around 93% were seen once; the top ten hold under 2%. This specimen was peripheral blood, taken in the first trimester of pregnancy. Source of these receptors: a female donor in good health, enrolled as a control in a pregnancy study. The CDR3 runs from the conserved cysteine through the conserved F or W. D genes are given only for firm matches. A clone size is listed for some rows: how often the clone was seen (once, few, many), or a class if it is expanded.

d_call j_call clone_size v_call cdr3_aa cdr3_nt
. TRBJ1-5 . TRBV7-2 CASSLRGGYGQPQHF TGTGCCAGCAGCTTACGGGGGGGGTATGGTCAGCCCCAGCATTTT
. TRBJ1-3 . TRBV4-2 CASSQGGDSGNTIYF TGTGCCAGCAGCCAAGGGGGGGACTCTGGAAACACCATATATTTT
TRBD1 TRBJ2-2 few TRBV7-3 CASSLGPGQAYTGELFF TGTGCCAGCAGCTTAGGCCCGGGACAGGCGTACACCGGGGAGCTGTTTTTT
. TRBJ1-1 . TRBV7-6 CASSLAQGAGEAFF TGTGCCAGCAGCTTAGCGCAGGGAGCGGGTGAAGCTTTCTTT
TRBD1 TRBJ1-3 . TRBV28 CASSRTGLGGNTIYF TGTGCCAGCAGTAGGACAGGGTTGGGAGGAAACACCATATATTTT
. TRBJ2-3 . TRBV6-4 CASSVSEGTDTQYF TGTGCCAGCAGTGTTTCCGAGGGAACAGATACGCAGTATTTT
. TRBJ2-5 . TRBV9 CASSVAPPDIWRPQETQYF TGTGCCAGCAGCGTAGCCCCCCCGGATATATGGAGGCCGCAAGAGACCCAGTACTTC
TRBD1 TRBJ1-5 . TRBV4-1 CASSQVGQGEQPQHF TGCGCCAGCAGCCAAGTGGGACAGGGGGAACAGCCCCAGCATTTT
TRBD1 TRBJ1-5 . TRBV6-6 CASRGRQGVDQPQHF TGTGCCAGCAGGGGACGACAGGGCGTGGATCAGCCCCAGCATTTT
. TRBJ1-1 . TRBV18 CASSPRHSRETEAFF TGTGCCAGCTCACCCCGACACTCTCGGGAGACTGAAGCTTTCTTT
TRBD1 TRBJ1-1 . TRBV7-9 CASSLGTANTEAFF TGTGCCAGCAGCCTCGGGACAGCGAACACTGAAGCTTTCTTT
. TRBJ1-4 once TRBV6-6 CASRGADSEKLFF TGTGCCAGCAGAGGTGCGGACAGTGAAAAACTGTTTTTT
TRBD1 TRBJ1-6 . TRBV6-5 CASSWGDRGNSPLHF TGTGCCAGCAGTTGGGGGGACAGGGGGAATTCACCCCTCCACTTT
TRBD2 TRBJ2-7 . TRBV6-1 CASNPGGTSYEQYF TGTGCCAGCAACCCGGGAGGGACCTCCTACGAGCAGTACTTC
. TRBJ2-1 . TRBV7-7 CASSLTDSSYNEQFF TGTGCTAGCAGCTTAACCGACAGCTCCTACAATGAGCAGTTCTTC
TRBD2 TRBJ2-1 . TRBV9 CASSGAGGYNEQFF TGTGCCAGCAGCGGTGCGGGGGGTTATAATGAGCAGTTCTTC
. TRBJ1-2 few TRBV23-1 CARGPTEYYGYTF TGCGCCAGAGGCCCGACAGAATACTATGGCTACACCTTC
TRBD1 TRBJ1-4 . TRBV19 CASSTRTGGVRNEKLFF TGTGCCAGTAGTACTCGGACAGGGGGCGTGCGAAATGAAAAACTGTTTTTT
. TRBJ2-3 once TRBV5-4 CASSFSSVPDTQYF TGTGCCAGCAGCTTCTCGTCCGTCCCAGATACGCAGTATTTT
. TRBJ2-7 . TRBV14 CASSQEVAPTYEQYF TGTGCCAGCAGCCAAGAAGTAGCACCAACCTACGAGCAGTACTTC
. TRBJ1-2 . TRBV7-2 CASSLQGSYGYTF TGTGCCAGCAGCTTACAGGGAAGCTATGGCTACACCTTC
. TRBJ1-3 once TRBV19 CASSIDGLTGNTIYF TGTGCCAGTAGTATAGATGGGCTTACTGGAAACACCATATATTTT
. TRBJ1-2 . TRBV27 CASSSDLAVDYTF TGTGCCAGCAGCTCGGACTTAGCGGTTGACTACACCTTC